Reported below is one T cell receptor beta chain. Only in-frame clones appear in the TCRdb table, and some are missing; sequencing was by immunoSEQ multiplex PCR. The sample includes 120,000 to 150,000 clones, 75% to 90% of them seen just once. Germline CDR1 and CDR2: SGHRS and YFSETQ. V was pared by 1 base and J by 1 base, with 11 bases between. CDR3 length equals 15 residues. The record originates from a study of control samples from healthy donors and cancer patients. The receptor's source is a woman aged 25 to 39 in good health. The material sequenced was blood. The rearrangement joins TRBV5-1 to TRBJ1-1; D uncertain. This CDR3 is CASSLQGSENTEAFF. Written as DNA, the CDR3 is TGCGCCAGCAGCTTGCAAGGGTCGGAGAACACTGAAGCTTTCTTT.